This TCR beta chain came from a study of cytomegalovirus exposure and HLA in healthy donors. As regards this clone: One end of the junction fails to match germline, which may point to a read error. This CDR3 is also generated by other DNA sequences in the sample.

The CDR3 has 15 amino acids. CDR1 and CDR2 from the germline V gene are SGHVS and FNYEAQ. Primers: 60 Vbeta forward and 13 Jbeta reverse. Assay used: immunoSEQ multiplex PCR; TCRdb lists only in-frame clones, some missing. The profile shows fewer than 250,000 clones, 75% to 80% of them singletons. The J gene is TRBJ1-3, the V gene TRBV7-6; D gene ambiguous. The clonotype originates from a man between 18 and 35 years old in good health and CMV-seronegative. Sequencing input: PBMCs. The CDR3: CASSLAEHTGNTIYF. CDR3 sequence (DNA): TGTGCCAGCAGCCTAGCTGAACACACTGGAAACACCATATATTTT.